Listed here is a single T cell receptor beta chain. As yet, its antigen is unknown. V dropped 3 bases and J dropped 2 bases, with 8 bases sitting between them. This CDR3 spans 13 amino acids. In germline, CDR1 is LNHDA, CDR2 SQIVND (reference sequence). The sample originates from a study of early stage breast cancer tumors. The wider study: Seven or eight ER+/PR+/HER2- tumors were invasive ductal; a few were invasive lobular. The study, taken as a whole, reports: Blood repertoires resembled normal breast more than tumor. Tumors had approximately 2.7-fold higher T cell density and higher clonality than adjacent normal breast tissue. Most shared enriched TCRB sequences were commonly generated ones.

The repertoire was sequenced with immunoSEQ multiplex PCR; TCRdb's copy has only in-frame clones and lacks some. Of about 11,000 clones listed, about three quarters are singletons. Sequencing used breast tumor tissue. The TCR originated in a person in their 40s with breast cancer. The chain employs TRBV19 and TRBJ2-7, with unresolved D. CDR3 DNA: TGTGCCAGTAGTATCGGCACCCCCTACGAGCAGTACTTC. Residues: CASSIGTPYEQYF.